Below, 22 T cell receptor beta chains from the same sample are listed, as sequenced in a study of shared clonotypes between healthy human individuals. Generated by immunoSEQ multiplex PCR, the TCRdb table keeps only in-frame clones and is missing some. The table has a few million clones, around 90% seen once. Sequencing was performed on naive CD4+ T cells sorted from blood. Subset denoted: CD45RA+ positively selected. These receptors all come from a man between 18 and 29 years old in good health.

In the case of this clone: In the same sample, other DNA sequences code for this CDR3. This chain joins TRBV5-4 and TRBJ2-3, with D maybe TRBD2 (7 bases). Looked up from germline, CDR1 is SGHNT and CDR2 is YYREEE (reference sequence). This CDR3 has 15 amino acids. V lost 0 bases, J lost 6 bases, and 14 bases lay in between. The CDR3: CASSLVGGAGDTQYF. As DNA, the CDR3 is TGTGCCAGCAGCTTGGTGGGGGGGGCCGGCGATACGCAGTATTTT.

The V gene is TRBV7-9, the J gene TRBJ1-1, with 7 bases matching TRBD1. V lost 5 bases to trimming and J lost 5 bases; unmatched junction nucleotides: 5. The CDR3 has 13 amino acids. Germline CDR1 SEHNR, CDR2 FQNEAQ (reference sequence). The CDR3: CASSQQTGTEAFF. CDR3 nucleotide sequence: TGTGCCAGCAGCCAACAGACAGGGACTGAAGCTTTCTTT.

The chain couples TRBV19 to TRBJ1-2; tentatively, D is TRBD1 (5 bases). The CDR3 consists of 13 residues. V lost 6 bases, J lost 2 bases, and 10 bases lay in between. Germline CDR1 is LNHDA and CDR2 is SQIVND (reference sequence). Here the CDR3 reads CASSTQVNYGYTF. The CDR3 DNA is TGTGCCAGTAGCACACAGGTGAACTATGGCTACACCTTC.

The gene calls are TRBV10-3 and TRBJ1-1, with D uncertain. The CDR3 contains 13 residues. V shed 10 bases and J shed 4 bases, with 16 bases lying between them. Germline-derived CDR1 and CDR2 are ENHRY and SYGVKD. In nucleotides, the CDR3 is TGTGCCACCCACCGGCGGGTTGGCACTGAAGCTTTCTTT. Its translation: CATHRRVGTEAFF.

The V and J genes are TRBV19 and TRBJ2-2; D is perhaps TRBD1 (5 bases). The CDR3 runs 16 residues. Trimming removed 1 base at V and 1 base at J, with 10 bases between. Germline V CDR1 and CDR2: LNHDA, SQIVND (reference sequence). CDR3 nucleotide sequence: TGTGCCAGTAGTATAGCAGGGAACGGGAACACCGGGGAGCTGTTTTTT. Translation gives CASSIAGNGNTGELFF.

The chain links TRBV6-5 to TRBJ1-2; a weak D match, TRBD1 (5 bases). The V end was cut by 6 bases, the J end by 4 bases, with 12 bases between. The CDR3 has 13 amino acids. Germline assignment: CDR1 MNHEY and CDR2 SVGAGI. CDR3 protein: CASSQRGTYGYTF. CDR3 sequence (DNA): TGTGCCAGCAGCCAACGGGGGACCTATGGCTACACCTTC.

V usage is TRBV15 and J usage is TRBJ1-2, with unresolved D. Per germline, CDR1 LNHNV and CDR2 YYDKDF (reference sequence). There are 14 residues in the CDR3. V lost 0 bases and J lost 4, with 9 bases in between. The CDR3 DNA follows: TGTGCCACCAGCAGAGATCCGGACCCCTATGGCTACACCTTC. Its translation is CATSRDPDPYGYTF.

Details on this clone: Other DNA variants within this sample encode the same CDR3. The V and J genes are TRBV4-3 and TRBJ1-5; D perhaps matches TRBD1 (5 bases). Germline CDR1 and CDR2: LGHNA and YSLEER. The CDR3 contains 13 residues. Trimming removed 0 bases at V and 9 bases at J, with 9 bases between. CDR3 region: CASSQEGGGPQHF. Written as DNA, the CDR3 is TGCGCCAGCAGCCAAGAGGGTGGGGGGCCCCAGCATTTT.

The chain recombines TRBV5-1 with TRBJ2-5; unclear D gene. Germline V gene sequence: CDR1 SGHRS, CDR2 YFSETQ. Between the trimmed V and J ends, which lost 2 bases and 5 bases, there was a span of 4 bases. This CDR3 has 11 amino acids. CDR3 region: CASSFWETQYF. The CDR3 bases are TGCGCCAGCAGCTTCTGGGAGACCCAGTACTTC.

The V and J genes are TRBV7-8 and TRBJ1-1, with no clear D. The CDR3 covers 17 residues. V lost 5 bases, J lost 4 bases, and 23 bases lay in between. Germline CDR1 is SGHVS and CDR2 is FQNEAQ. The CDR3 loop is CASSLLGINGWGTEAFF. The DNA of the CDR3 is TGTGCCAGCAGCCTACTTGGTATTAATGGATGGGGCACTGAAGCTTTCTTT.

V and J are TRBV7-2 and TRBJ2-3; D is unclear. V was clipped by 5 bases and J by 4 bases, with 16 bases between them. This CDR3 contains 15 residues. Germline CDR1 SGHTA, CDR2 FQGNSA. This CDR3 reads CASSHQAPKPDTQYF. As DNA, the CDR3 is TGTGCCAGCAGCCACCAGGCTCCGAAGCCAGATACGCAGTATTTT. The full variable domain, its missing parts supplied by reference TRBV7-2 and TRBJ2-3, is GAGVSQSPSNKVTEKGKDVELRCDPISGHTALYWYRQSLGQGLEFLIYFQGNSAPDKSGLPSDRFSAERTGGSVSTLTIQRTQQEDSAVYLCASSHQAPKPDTQYFGPGTRLTVL.

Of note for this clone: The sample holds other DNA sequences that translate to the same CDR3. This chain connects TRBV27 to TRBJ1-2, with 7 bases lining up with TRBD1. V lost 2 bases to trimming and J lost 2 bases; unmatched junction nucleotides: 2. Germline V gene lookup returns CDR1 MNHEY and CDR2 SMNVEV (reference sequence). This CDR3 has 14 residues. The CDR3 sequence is CASSLQGGNYGYTF. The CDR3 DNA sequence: TGTGCCAGCAGTTTACAGGGGGGGAACTATGGCTACACCTTC.

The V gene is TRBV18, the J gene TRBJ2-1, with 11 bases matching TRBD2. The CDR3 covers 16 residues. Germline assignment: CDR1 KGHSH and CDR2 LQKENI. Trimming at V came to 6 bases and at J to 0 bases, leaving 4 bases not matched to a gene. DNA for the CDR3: TGTGCCAGCTCGTCTAGCGGGGGGAGCTCCTACAATGAGCAGTTCTTC. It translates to CASSSSGGSSYNEQFF. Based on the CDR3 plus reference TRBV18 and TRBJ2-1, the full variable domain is NAGVMQNPRHLVRRRGQEARLRCSPMKGHSHVYWYRQLPEEGLKFMVYLQKENIIDESGMPKERFSAEFPKEGPSILRIQQVVRGDSAAYFCASSSSGGSSYNEQFFGPGTRLTVL.

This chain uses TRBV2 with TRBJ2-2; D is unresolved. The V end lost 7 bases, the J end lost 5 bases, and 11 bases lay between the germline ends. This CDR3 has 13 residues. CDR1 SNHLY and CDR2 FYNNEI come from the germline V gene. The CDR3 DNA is TGTGCCAGCAAGACGGGCCGGACCGGGGAGCTGTTTTTT. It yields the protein CASKTGRTGELFF.

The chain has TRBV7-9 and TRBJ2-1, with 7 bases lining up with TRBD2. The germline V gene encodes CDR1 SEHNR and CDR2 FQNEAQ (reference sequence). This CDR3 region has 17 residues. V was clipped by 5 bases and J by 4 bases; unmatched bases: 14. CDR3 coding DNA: TGTGCCAGCAGCCGAGAGGGTCCGGGAGGCCCTTACAATGAGCAGTTCTTC. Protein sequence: CASSREGPGGPYNEQFF.

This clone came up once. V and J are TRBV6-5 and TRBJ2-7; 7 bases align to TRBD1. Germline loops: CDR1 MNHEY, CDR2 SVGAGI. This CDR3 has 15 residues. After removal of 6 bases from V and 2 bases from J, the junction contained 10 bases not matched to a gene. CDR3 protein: CASSPYVGQAYEQYF. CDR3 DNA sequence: TGTGCCAGCAGCCCTTATGTTGGACAGGCCTACGAGCAGTACTTC.

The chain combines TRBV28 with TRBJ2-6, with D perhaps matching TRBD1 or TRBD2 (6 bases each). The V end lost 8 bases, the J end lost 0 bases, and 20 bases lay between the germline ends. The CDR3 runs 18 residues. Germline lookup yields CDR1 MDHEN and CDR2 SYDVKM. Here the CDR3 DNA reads TGTGCCAGCGGTTCCTCAGGGCCGGGGGCCTCTGGGGCCAACGTCCTGACTTTC. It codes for CASGSSGPGASGANVLTF.

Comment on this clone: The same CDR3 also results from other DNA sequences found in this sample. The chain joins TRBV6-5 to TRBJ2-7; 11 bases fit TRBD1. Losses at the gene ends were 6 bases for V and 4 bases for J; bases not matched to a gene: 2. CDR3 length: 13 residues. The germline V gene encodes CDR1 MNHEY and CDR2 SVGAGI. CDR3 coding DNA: TGTGCCAGCAGAGGGACAGGGGGGTACGAGCAGTACTTC. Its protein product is CASRGTGGYEQYF.

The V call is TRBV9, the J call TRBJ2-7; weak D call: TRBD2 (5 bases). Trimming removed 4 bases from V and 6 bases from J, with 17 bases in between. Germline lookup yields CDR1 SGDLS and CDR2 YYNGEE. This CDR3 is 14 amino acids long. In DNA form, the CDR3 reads TGTGCCAGCAGCCGAGAAGGTAGCGTGAGCGAGCAGTACTTC. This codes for CASSREGSVSEQYF.

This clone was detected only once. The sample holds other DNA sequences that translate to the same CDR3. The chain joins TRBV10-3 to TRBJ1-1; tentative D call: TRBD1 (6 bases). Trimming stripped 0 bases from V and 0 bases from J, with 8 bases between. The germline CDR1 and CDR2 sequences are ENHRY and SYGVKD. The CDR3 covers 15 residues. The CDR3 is CAISESGGMNTEAFF. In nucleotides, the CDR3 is TGTGCCATCAGTGAGTCTGGGGGCATGAACACTGAAGCTTTCTTT.

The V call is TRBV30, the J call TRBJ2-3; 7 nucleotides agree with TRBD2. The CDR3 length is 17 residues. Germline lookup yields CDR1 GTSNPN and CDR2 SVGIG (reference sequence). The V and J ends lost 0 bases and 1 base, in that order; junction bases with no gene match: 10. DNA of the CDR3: TGTGCCTGGAGTGTAGCCGCCCGGACTAGGGGCACAGATACGCAGTATTTT. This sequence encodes CAWSVAARTRGTDTQYF.

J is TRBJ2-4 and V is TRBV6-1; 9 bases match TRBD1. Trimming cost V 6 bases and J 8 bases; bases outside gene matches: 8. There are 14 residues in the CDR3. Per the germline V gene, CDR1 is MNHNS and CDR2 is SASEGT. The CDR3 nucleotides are TGTGCCAGCAGAACCGGGACAGGGACGGACATTCAGTACTTC. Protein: CASRTGTGTDIQYF.